This T cell receptor (beta chain) was captured by sequencing in a study of blood T cell repertoires in COVID-19. A remark on this clone: This specimen includes other DNA sequences encoding the same CDR3.

Clones were read by immunoSEQ multiplex PCR, and TCRdb kept only the in-frame ones, dropping some. This table holds approximately 260,000 clones, about four fifths found once. The CDR3 spans 17 residues. The germline gives CDR1 LNHDA, CDR2 SQIVND (reference sequence). With 3 bases removed from V and 0 bases from J, the gap between germline ends came to 15 bases. The V and J genes are TRBV19 and TRBJ1-5; D is possibly TRBD1 (5 bases). Sequencing input: PBMCs or T cells enriched from blood (not recorded which). The source of this sequence is a man aged 45-60 years who had recovered from COVID-19. CDR3 amino acids: CASSIGRARDSNQPQHF. The CDR3 nucleotides read TGTGCCAGTAGTATTGGCAGGGCAAGAGATAGCAATCAGCCCCAGCATTTT.